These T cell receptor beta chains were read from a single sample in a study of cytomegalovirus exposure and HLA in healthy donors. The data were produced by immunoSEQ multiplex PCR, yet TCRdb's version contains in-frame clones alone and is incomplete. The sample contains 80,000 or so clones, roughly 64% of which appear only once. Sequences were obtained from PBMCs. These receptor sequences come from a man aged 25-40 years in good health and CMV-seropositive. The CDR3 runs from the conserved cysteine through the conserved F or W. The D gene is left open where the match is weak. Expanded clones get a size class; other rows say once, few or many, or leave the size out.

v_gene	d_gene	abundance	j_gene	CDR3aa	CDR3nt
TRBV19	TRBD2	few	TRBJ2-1	CASSIPGLAGVREQFF	TGTGCCAGTAGTATCCCAGGACTAGCGGGAGTGAGAGAGCAGTTCTTC
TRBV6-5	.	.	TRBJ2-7	CASSYGNSGYEQYF	TGTGCCAGCAGTTACGGGAATAGCGGCTACGAGCAGTACTTC
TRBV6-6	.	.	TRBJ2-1	CASSYEGGSYNEQFF	TGTGCCAGCAGTTACGAGGGAGGCTCCTACAATGAGCAGTTCTTC
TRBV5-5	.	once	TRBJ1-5	CASSFGGMGGNQPQHF	TGTGCCAGCAGCTTCGGGGGTATGGGGGGCAATCAGCCCCAGCATTTT
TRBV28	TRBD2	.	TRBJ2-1	CASSKAGGNGNEQFF	TGTGCCAGCAGTAAGGCGGGGGGTAATGGAAATGAGCAGTTCTTC
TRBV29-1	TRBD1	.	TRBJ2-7	CSVEDRGDRGAYEQYF	TGCAGCGTTGAAGATCGAGGGGACAGGGGCGCCTACGAGCAGTACTTC
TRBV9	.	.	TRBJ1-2	CASSSGGRDYGYTF	TGTGCCAGCAGCTCAGGTGGCAGGGACTATGGCTACACCTTC
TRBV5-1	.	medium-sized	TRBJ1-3	CASSFQGGNTIYF	TGCGCCAGCAGCTTCCAGGGCGGAAACACCATATATTTT
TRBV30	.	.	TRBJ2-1	CAWSFGAGNEQFF	TGTGCCTGGAGTTTTGGGGCGGGGAATGAGCAGTTCTTC
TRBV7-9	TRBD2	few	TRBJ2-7	CASSTRSGGDSYEQYF	TGTGCCAGCAGCACAAGGAGCGGGGGGGACTCCTACGAGCAGTACTTC
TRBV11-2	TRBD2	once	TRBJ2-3	CASSIQLAGVWESDTQYF	TGTGCCAGCAGCATCCAACTAGCGGGAGTGTGGGAATCAGATACGCAGTATTTT
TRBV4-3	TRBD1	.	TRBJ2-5	CASSQGTGDPKGETQYF	TGCGCCAGCAGCCAAGGGACAGGGGACCCGAAGGGAGAGACCCAGTACTTC
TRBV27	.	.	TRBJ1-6	CASSLWDTGSPLHF	TGTGCCAGCAGTTTATGGGACACGGGATCACCCCTCCACTTT
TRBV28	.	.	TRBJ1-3	CASSTLGGAAGNTIYF	TGTGCCAGCAGTACGTTGGGGGGGGCTGCTGGAAACACCATATATTTT
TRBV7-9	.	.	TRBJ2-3	CASSSRVDTQYF	TGTGCCAGCAGCTCCAGGGTGGATACGCAGTATTTT
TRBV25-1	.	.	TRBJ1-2	CASSEYNAGRGGYTF	TGTGCCAGCAGTGAATATAATGCGGGGCGCGGCGGCTACACCTTC
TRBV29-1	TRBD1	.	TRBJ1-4	CSVGGQGPNEKLFF	TGCAGCGTTGGAGGACAGGGGCCTAATGAAAAACTGTTTTTT
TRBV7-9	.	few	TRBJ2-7	CASSSGQKSSYEQYF	TGTGCCAGCAGCTCCGGACAGAAGAGCTCCTACGAGCAGTACTTC
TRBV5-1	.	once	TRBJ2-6	CASSLFSFGSSGANVLTF	TGCGCCAGCAGCTTGTTTAGTTTCGGGAGCTCTGGGGCCAACGTCCTGACTTTC
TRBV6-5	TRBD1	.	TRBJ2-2	CASRGQGLRWELFF	TGTGCCAGCAGGGGACAGGGTTTAAGATGGGAGCTGTTTTTT
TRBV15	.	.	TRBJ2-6	CATSRERGANVLTF	TGTGCCACCAGCAGAGAGCGTGGGGCCAACGTCCTGACTTTC
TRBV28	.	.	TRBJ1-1	CASKGVMNTEAFF	TGTGCCAGCAAGGGGGTCATGAACACTGAAGCTTTCTTT
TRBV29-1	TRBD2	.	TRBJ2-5	CSVSSGRAPQETQYF	TGCAGCGTCAGTAGCGGGAGGGCCCCCCAAGAGACCCAGTACTTC
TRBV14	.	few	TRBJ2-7	CASSPIPQIHEQYF	TGTGCCAGCAGCCCCATCCCACAGATCCACGAGCAGTACTTC
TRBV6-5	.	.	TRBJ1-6	CASTEDGNNSPLHF	TGTGCCAGCACCGAGGACGGGAATAATTCACCCCTCCACTTT
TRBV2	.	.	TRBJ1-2	CASSGAPGKIYGYTF	TGTGCCAGCAGTGGGGCCCCCGGGAAAATCTATGGCTACACCTTC
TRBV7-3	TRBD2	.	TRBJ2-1	CASSYSGRLNEQFF	TGTGCCAGCAGCTATAGCGGGAGGTTGAATGAGCAGTTCTTC
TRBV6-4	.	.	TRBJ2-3	CASSDSVFGGRTDTQYF	TGTGCCAGCAGTGACTCCGTTTTCGGGGGGCGGACAGATACGCAGTATTTT
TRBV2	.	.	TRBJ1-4	CASSEVRTGREKLFF	TGTGCCAGCAGTGAGGTCCGGACCGGGAGAGAAAAACTGTTTTTT
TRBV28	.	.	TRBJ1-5	CASSLGGSSQPQHF	TGTGCCAGCAGTTTGGGGGGGTCGAGTCAGCCCCAGCATTTT
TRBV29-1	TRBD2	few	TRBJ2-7	CSVDDWTSGSYEQYF	TGCAGCGTTGACGATTGGACTAGCGGGAGTTACGAGCAGTACTTC
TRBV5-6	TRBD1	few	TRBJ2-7	CASSFSPGQGINEQYF	TGTGCCAGCAGCTTCTCACCGGGACAGGGGATCAACGAGCAGTACTTC
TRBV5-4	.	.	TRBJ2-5	CASSLGAGETQYF	TGTGCCAGCAGCTTGGGGGCCGGAGAGACCCAGTACTTC
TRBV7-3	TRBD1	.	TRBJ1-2	CASSLTMGQSYTF	TGTGCCAGCAGCTTAACTATGGGACAGAGCTACACCTTC
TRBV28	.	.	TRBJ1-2	CASRGAGYTF	TGTGCCAGCAGAGGGGCTGGCTACACCTTC
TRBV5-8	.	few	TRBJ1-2	CASSAAWDYGYTF	TGTGCCAGCAGCGCGGCTTGGGACTATGGCTACACCTTC